Below are 21 T cell receptor beta chains sequenced from a single sample in a study of cytomegalovirus exposure and HLA in healthy donors. The PCR employed 60 Vbeta primers together with 13 Jbeta primers. The repertoire was sequenced with immunoSEQ multiplex PCR; TCRdb's copy has only in-frame clones and lacks some. The repertoire has 140,000 to 150,000 clones, around 80% of them found once; the top ten carry around 4.4%. Sequenced material: PBMCs. These receptor sequences come from a man aged 40-55 years in good health and CMV-seronegative.

The rearrangement uses TRBV19 and TRBJ1-5; 8 nucleotides line up with TRBD1. The CDR3 extends over 17 amino acids. V was clipped by 9 bases and J by 0 bases; unmatched bases: 13. Germline V gene lookup returns CDR1 LNHDA and CDR2 SQIVND (reference sequence). The CDR3 loop reads CASQDRGDFYSNQPQHF. CDR3 DNA: TGTGCCAGCCAAGACAGGGGAGACTTCTATAGCAATCAGCCCCAGCATTTT.

This chain joins TRBV19 and TRBJ2-4, with D possibly matching TRBD2 (5 bases). This CDR3 region has 14 residues. Germline lookup yields CDR1 LNHDA and CDR2 SQIVND (reference sequence). V was shortened by 1 base and J by 8 bases, with 12 bases between the two germline ends. This CDR3 is CASSIGAEGDIQYF. CDR3 nucleotides: TGTGCCAGTAGTATAGGAGCAGAGGGTGACATTCAGTACTTC.

This clone was seen only a few times. The chain recombines TRBV21-1 with TRBJ1-1. TRBV21-1 is flagged as a pseudogene. The CDR3 totals 13 residues. The CDR3 here is CASSKGPGTEAFF. The CDR3 region has the DNA TGTGCCAGCAGCAAAGGTCCGGGCACTGAAGCTTTCTTT.

The CDR3 nucleotides are TGCGCCAGCAGCTTGAGTAGCGTCCAAGAGACCCAGTACTTC. Protein: CASSLSSVQETQYF. The V and J genes are TRBV5-1 and TRBJ2-5; tentative D call: TRBD2 (5 bases). The length of the CDR3 is 14 residues. Germline-derived CDR1 and CDR2 are SGHRS and YFSETQ. V was pared by 1 base and J by 1 base, with 8 bases between.

The chain carries TRBV7-3 and TRBJ2-3; maybe TRBD2 (6 bases). Germline V gene data show CDR1 as SGHTA and CDR2 as FQGTGA. Trimming removed 6 bases at V and 2 bases at J, with 15 bases between. CDR3 length equals 15 residues. The CDR3 spells CASSPRRGSTDTQYF. The CDR3 DNA follows: TGTGCCAGCAGTCCTCGTCGGGGGTCCACAGATACGCAGTATTTT.

The chain is built from TRBV12-5 and TRBJ1-5, with 7 bases lining up with TRBD1. J lost 2 bases, V lost 7 bases, and 8 bases had no gene match. There are 15 residues in the CDR3. From germline, CDR1 is LGHNT and CDR2 FRNRAP. The CDR3 nucleotides are TGTGCTAGTGCTATGAGACAGGGTGGCAATCAGCCCCAGCATTTT. Its translation: CASAMRQGGNQPQHF.

CDR3 nucleotides: TGCGCCAGCAGCCCGGACAGGGGGCAGATCGAGCAGTACTTC. As protein: CASSPDRGQIEQYF. The gene calls are TRBV4-3 and TRBJ2-5; 11 bases are shared with TRBD1. The closer fit of TRBJ2-7 to the DNA end suggests the J call may be wrong. Germline V lookup: CDR1 LGHNA, CDR2 YSLEER. The CDR3 is 14 amino acids.

The chain recombines TRBV19 with TRBJ1-1; D is uncertain. The CDR3 length is 12 residues. V lost 6 bases to trimming and J lost 10 bases, with 15 bases between them. Germline loops: CDR1 LNHDA, CDR2 SQIVND (reference sequence). The CDR3 DNA follows: TGTGCCAGTAGAGCGGGCCTAAAAAGAGCTTTCTTT. Translation gives CASRAGLKRAFF.

This sequence joins TRBV6-1 and TRBJ2-5, with 8 bases aligning to TRBD1. J lost 5 bases, V lost 0 bases, and 8 bases had no gene match. The germline V gene has CDR1 MNHNS and CDR2 SASEGT. The CDR3 has 16 residues. The CDR3 reads CASSEALLQGAETQYF. DNA of the CDR3: TGTGCCAGCAGTGAAGCGCTTCTGCAGGGGGCCGAGACCCAGTACTTC.

This clone was counted only a few times. The chain is built from TRBV10-1 and TRBJ1-2; TRBD1 might be the D (5 bases). V lost 6 bases to trimming and J lost 3 bases, with 14 bases between them. The CDR3 length is 14 residues. From germline, CDR1 is WNHNN and CDR2 SYGVQD (reference sequence). Here the CDR3 DNA reads TGCGCCAGCAGCCCCCCAGGGCAGGACTATGGCTACACCTTC. Translating gives CASSPPGQDYGYTF.

The V call is TRBV10-2, the J call TRBJ1-1, with TRBD1 matching over 11 bases. The CDR3 runs 19 residues. J lost 2 bases, V lost 0 bases, and 11 bases had no gene match. Germline V gene data show CDR1 as WSHSY and CDR2 as SAAADI. CDR3 in amino acids: CASSESRGLGTGGNTEAFF. The CDR3 region has the DNA TGCGCCAGCAGTGAGTCGAGAGGCCTTGGGACAGGGGGAAACACTGAAGCTTTCTTT.

The V and J genes are TRBV28 and TRBJ2-5; TRBD2 agrees at 15 bases. In germline, CDR1 is MDHEN, CDR2 SYDVKM. The CDR3 has 15 residues. Trimming cost V 8 bases and J 5 bases; bases outside gene matches: 6. CDR3 coding DNA: TGTGCCAGCCTAGGACTAGCGGGGGGGCATGAGACCCAGTACTTC. It specifies CASLGLAGGHETQYF.

The chain is built from TRBV12-2 and TRBJ2-7; the table's D gene call, TRBD2, was not cross checked with the DNA. TRBV12-2 is a recognized pseudogene. This CDR3 contains 14 residues. The CDR3 reads CASRCTYPPTRQYF. The DNA for the CDR3 is TGTGCAAGTCGCTGTACGTACCCACCTACGAGGCAGTACTTC.

The chain has TRBV2 and TRBJ1-5; 7 bases line up with TRBD1. The germline CDR1 and CDR2 sequences are SNHLY and FYNNEI. CDR3 length equals 14 residues. The V and J ends lost 6 bases and 4 bases, in that order; junction bases with no gene match: 6. CDR3 protein: CASSPNRGNQPQHF. DNA of the CDR3: TGTGCCAGCAGCCCGAACAGGGGAAATCAGCCCCAGCATTTT.

This sequence joins TRBV4-1 and TRBJ2-7, with 9 positions matching TRBD2. From germline, CDR1 is MGHRA and CDR2 YSYEKL. With V trimmed by 3 bases and J by 7 bases, 10 bases remained unmatched. The CDR3 totals 15 residues. The CDR3 coding sequence is TGCGCCAGCAGCCAGGACCTGGGACTAGCAGGGGAGCAGTACTTC. Translating it yields CASSQDLGLAGEQYF.

The gene calls are TRBV4-1 and TRBJ2-7; D gene ambiguous. The V gene lost 0 bases and the J gene lost 7 bases, with 13 bases spanning the gap. The CDR3 spans 14 residues. Germline CDR1 MGHRA, CDR2 YSYEKL. CDR3 region: CASSQDRGPFEQYF. The DNA of the CDR3 is TGCGCCAGCAGCCAAGATCGTGGGCCGTTTGAGCAGTACTTC.

The chain links TRBV5-6 to TRBJ1-6; 7 bases match TRBD1. Germline assignment: CDR1 SGHDT and CDR2 YYEEEE. The length of the CDR3 is 14 residues. Germline trimming cut 5 bases from V and 8 bases from J; bases unmatched to any gene: 7. CDR3 loop: CASRPDRAHSPLHF. The CDR3 nucleotides read TGTGCCAGCAGACCCGACAGGGCTCATTCACCCCTCCACTTT. Looking up the rest from reference TRBV5-6 and TRBJ1-6 gives the full variable domain: DAGVTQSPTHLIKTRGQQVTLRCSPKSGHDTVSWYQQALGQGPQFIFQYYEEEERQRGNFPDRFSGHQFPNYSSELNVNALLLGDSALYLCASRPDRAHSPLHFGNGTRLTVT.

The V and J genes are TRBV19 and TRBJ2-5; 8 bases are shared with TRBD2. V gave up 2 bases and J gave up 2 bases; unmatched junction bases: 4. The CDR3 is 15 amino acids. CDR1 and CDR2 from the germline V gene are LNHDA and SQIVND (reference sequence). The CDR3 sequence is CASSIKRGMQETQYF. The CDR3 DNA sequence: TGTGCCAGTAGTATAAAGCGGGGGATGCAAGAGACCCAGTACTTC. The full variable domain, its missing parts supplied by reference TRBV19 and TRBJ2-5, is DGGITQSPKYLFRKEGQNVTLSCEQNLNHDAMYWYRQDPGQGLRLIYYSQIVNDFQKGDIAEGYSVSREKKESFPLTVTSAQKNPTAFYLCASSIKRGMQETQYFGPGTRLLVL.

The chain combines TRBV6-5 with TRBJ2-1; D is unclear. Trimming removed 0 bases at V and 8 bases at J, with 5 bases between. This CDR3 contains 12 residues. The germline V gene encodes CDR1 MNHEY and CDR2 SVGAGI. The CDR3 coding sequence is TGTGCCAGCAGTTACTCCCCCGATGAGCAGTTCTTC. Encoded protein: CASSYSPDEQFF.

This clone appeared a few times. The rearrangement joins TRBV6-1 to TRBJ1-4; D possibly corresponds to TRBD1 (6 bases). Looked up from germline, CDR1 is MNHNS and CDR2 is SASEGT. V gave up 4 bases and J gave up 5 bases, with 8 bases separating them. The CDR3 has 13 amino acids. In DNA form, the CDR3 reads TGTGCCAGCAGTGGGCAGGGGAATGAAAAACTGTTTTTT. Translating gives CASSGQGNEKLFF.

This rearrangement joins TRBV19 to TRBJ1-2, with D tentatively TRBD1 (6 bases). Per germline, CDR1 LNHDA and CDR2 SQIVND (reference sequence). Trimming removed 0 bases at V and 4 bases at J, with 9 bases between. The CDR3 consists of 14 residues. The CDR3 region has the DNA TGTGCCAGTAGTATAGAGACAGGAATCTATGGCTACACCTTC. Translated, it gives CASSIETGIYGYTF. Variable domain in full (rest from reference TRBV19 and TRBJ1-2): DGGITQSPKYLFRKEGQNVTLSCEQNLNHDAMYWYRQDPGQGLRLIYYSQIVNDFQKGDIAEGYSVSREKKESFPLTVTSAQKNPTAFYLCASSIETGIYGYTFGSGTRLTVV.